This T cell receptor (beta chain) is drawn from a study of blood T cells in healthy people across ages. Study-level results: Estimated diversity that came from one million T cells was considered an underestimate.

Peripheral blood samples of around 11 milliliters were drawn from each donor. Notes on this clonotype: Its antigen is still unknown.

CDR1 is WNHNN, CDR2 SYGVQD, per germline (reference sequence). The CDR3 has 14 residues. V shed 3 bases and J shed 3 bases, with 6 bases lying between them. A second roughly 6 to 11 cycle PCR used barcoded and J-beta primers. A 12-random-nucleotide template-switch adaptor tagged each cDNA molecule. TCRdb reanalysed the 5' RACE reads using MiXCR and keeps one entry per CDR3 protein. Of about 640,000 distinct CDR3 sequences listed, about 54% are singletons. This chain links TRBV10-1 with TRBJ1-6, with no clear D. The receptor's source is a man in his 60s in good health. The material sequenced was blood. CDR3 nucleotides: TGCGCCAGCAGTGAAAGGGTCTATAATTCACCCCTCCACTTT. Amino acid sequence: CASSERVYNSPLHF.